This entry concerns a single T cell receptor (beta chain). The antigen remains undetermined. The CDR3 runs to 16 residues. V gave up 2 bases and J gave up 7 bases, with 19 bases separating them. The germline V gene has CDR1 MNHEY and CDR2 SVGAGI. The data were taken from a study of cytomegalovirus exposure and HLA in healthy donors. The study, taken as a whole, reports: Reportedly, fewer N-insertions than the 666-donor mean appeared in an Asian-associated ancestry cluster in a later analysis.

Primers included in the PCR were 60 Vbeta and 13 Jbeta primers. TCRdb's table, derived via immunoSEQ multiplex PCR, lists solely in-frame clones and lacks some. The sample records approximately 280,000 clones, around nine tenths being singletons. Sequencing input: PBMCs. The V gene is TRBV6-5, the J gene TRBJ2-3, with TRBD1 as a possible D gene (7 bases). This receptor was taken from a woman aged 18 to 35 in good health and CMV-seronegative. The CDR3 here is CASSYGSGGGANTQYF. CDR3 coding DNA: TGTGCCAGCAGTTACGGGAGCGGAGGGGGCGCGAATACGCAGTATTTT.